Below, 10 T cell receptor beta chains from the same sample are listed, as sequenced in a study of blood T cell repertoires in COVID-19. Method: immunoSEQ multiplex PCR; TCRdb's copy keeps in-frame clones and lacks some. The sample records approximately 220,000 clones, over 70% being singletons. The sequenced sample consisted of peripheral blood. Source of these receptors: a man aged 40-49 years with acute or convalescent COVID-19.

The rearrangement links TRBV9 to TRBJ1-2; D possibly corresponds to TRBD1 (5 bases). Germline V gives CDR1 SGDLS, CDR2 YYNGEE. V was clipped by 4 bases and J by 3 bases, with 16 bases between them. This CDR3 has 15 residues. This CDR3 reads CASSSRGGIDYGYTF. The CDR3 coding sequence is TGTGCCAGCAGCTCCCGTGGGGGGATCGACTATGGCTACACCTTC.

This clone was observed a handful of times. The gene calls are TRBV7-2 and TRBJ2-1; 9 bases map to TRBD2. The CDR3 consists of 14 residues. Germline V lookup: CDR1 SGHTA, CDR2 FQGNSA. Unmatched junction bases numbered 7, after V lost 0 bases and J lost 13 bases. The DNA for the CDR3 is TGTGCCAGCAGCTTAGCACGGCTAGCGGGAAGACAGTTCTTC. Protein sequence: CASSLARLAGRQFF.

The rearrangement links TRBV15 to TRBJ1-2; 7 nucleotides match TRBD1. The CDR3 consists of 13 residues. The ends lost 3 bases at V and 5 bases at J; junction bases unmatched: 3. Germline loops: CDR1 LNHNV, CDR2 YYDKDF (reference sequence). DNA of the CDR3: TGTGCCACCAGCAGTCCGGACAGGTATGGCTACACCTTC. Its protein is CATSSPDRYGYTF.

The chain carries TRBV9 and TRBJ2-2; 9 bases align to TRBD1. Germline V lookup: CDR1 SGDLS, CDR2 YYNGEE. There are 15 residues in the CDR3. Trimming removed 0 bases from V and 5 bases from J; junction bases left unmatched: 2. The CDR3 sequence: CASSVVGTGTGELFF. Written as DNA, the CDR3 is TGTGCCAGCAGCGTAGTAGGGACAGGGACCGGGGAGCTGTTTTTT.

The chain's CDR3 is CASSHRGHGNTIYF. The CDR3 DNA is TGCGCCAGCAGCCACAGGGGGCACGGAAACACCATATATTTT. The rearrangement joins TRBV4-3 to TRBJ1-3; 8 bases map to TRBD1. Germline CDR1 and CDR2: LGHNA and YSLEER. CDR3 length: 14 residues. V gave up 3 bases and J gave up 4 bases; unmatched junction bases: 2.

J is TRBJ1-6 and V is TRBV6-5; D is perhaps TRBD1 (6 bases). V was pared by 9 bases and J by 4 bases, with 10 bases between. CDR1 MNHEY and CDR2 SVGAGI come from the germline V gene. The CDR3 spans 13 residues. The CDR3 DNA follows: TGTGCCAGTAACAGGGAATATAATTCACCCCTCCACTTT. Its protein product is CASNREYNSPLHF.

The chain links TRBV6-2 or TRBV6-3 to TRBJ2-5, with 11 bases identical to TRBD2. The germline V gene encodes CDR1 MNHEY and CDR2 SVGEGT. The CDR3 covers 16 residues. V gave up 6 bases and J gave up 4 bases; unmatched junction bases: 10. CDR3 loop: CASSHIAGGLGETQYF. The CDR3, as DNA: TGTGCCAGCAGCCACATAGCGGGAGGGCTGGGAGAGACCCAGTACTTC.

The rearrangement uses TRBV5-1 and TRBJ2-3; 8 positions match TRBD2. The CDR3 runs 13 residues. V lost 7 bases, J lost 3 bases, and 4 bases stayed unmatched. Germline V gene data show CDR1 as SGHRS and CDR2 as YFSETQ. CDR3 loop: CASGRLATDTQYF. CDR3 sequence (DNA): TGCGCCAGCGGCCGACTAGCGACAGATACGCAGTATTTT.

The V gene is TRBV15, the J gene TRBJ1-1; tentatively, D is TRBD1 (6 bases). V was cut by 6 bases and J by 0 bases, with 14 bases left in between. Germline CDR1 and CDR2: LNHNV and YYDKDF (reference sequence). The CDR3 is 15 amino acids. The CDR3 nucleotides are TGTGCCACCAGAGACCCCCAGGGGATGAACACTGAAGCTTTCTTT. This sequence encodes CATRDPQGMNTEAFF. Based on the CDR3 plus reference TRBV15 and TRBJ1-1, the full variable domain is DAMVIQNPRYQVTQFGKPVTLSCSQTLNHNVMYWYQQKSSQAPKLLFHYYDKDFNNEADTPDNFQSRRPNTSFCFLDIRSPGLGDTAMYLCATRDPQGMNTEAFFGQGTRLTVV.

The V gene is TRBV30, the J gene TRBJ2-7; D is perhaps TRBD2 (6 bases). The germline CDR1 and CDR2 sequences are GTSNPN and SVGIG (reference sequence). Trimming took off 0 bases at V and 3 bases at J, with 12 bases between the two ends. The CDR3 is 14 amino acids. The CDR3 nucleotides read TGTGCCTGGAGTGTGGGGAGGATCTACTACGAGCAGTACTTC. Translation: CAWSVGRIYYEQYF. The full variable domain, with the rest looked up from reference TRBV30 and TRBJ2-7, is SQTIHQWPATLVQPVGSPLSLECTVEGTSNPNLYWYRQAAGRGLQLLFYSVGIGQISSEVPQNLSASRPQDRQFILSSKKLLLSDSGFYLCAWSVGRIYYEQYFGPGTRLTVT.